What follows describes a single TCR beta chain. This specimen comes from a study of control samples from healthy donors and cancer patients. Assay used: immunoSEQ multiplex PCR; TCRdb lists only in-frame clones, some missing. The profile shows 130,000 or so clones, roughly 90% of them singletons. V lost 2 bases and J lost 6, with 14 bases in between. Germline-derived CDR1 and CDR2 are SGHVS and FNYEAQ. This CDR3 contains 15 residues. The specimen was blood. This TCR was sampled from a middle-aged man in good health. J is TRBJ2-1 and V is TRBV7-6, with D possibly matching TRBD1 (6 bases). CDR3 bases: TGTGCCAGCAGCTTAAGAGTACAGGGAAGCAATGAGCAGTTCTTC. Protein product: CASSLRVQGSNEQFF.